This TCR beta chain came from a study of identical twins. Unique molecular identifiers were present on the cDNA, which also gained a universal primer site by template switching. TCRdb re-called the 5' RACE reads with MiXCR, one entry per CDR3 protein. The sample has 250,000 or so distinct CDR3 sequences, about 7% seen once. This clonotype was seen only a few times. Antigen: not known. Germline-derived CDR1 and CDR2 are ENHRY and SYGVKD. The CDR3 consists of 17 residues. The V gene end was trimmed by 5 bases and the J gene end by 0 bases; junction bases not matched to a gene: 4. General study results and limits: Models underestimated out-of-frame TCR alpha sharing in monozygotic twins. Alpha sequences out of frame and shared by twins had excess low generation probability.

These data also featured in a second study, about yellow fever vaccine responses in identical twins.

Sample: memory (CD45RO+) T cells sorted from blood. The V call is TRBV10-3, the J call TRBJ2-6, with 10 bases matching TRBD1. The sequence was collected from a woman under 30 in good health. This CDR3 reads CAISRGQGSSGANVLTF. DNA of the CDR3: TGTGCCATCAGTAGGGGACAGGGGAGCTCTGGGGCCAACGTCCTGACTTTC.